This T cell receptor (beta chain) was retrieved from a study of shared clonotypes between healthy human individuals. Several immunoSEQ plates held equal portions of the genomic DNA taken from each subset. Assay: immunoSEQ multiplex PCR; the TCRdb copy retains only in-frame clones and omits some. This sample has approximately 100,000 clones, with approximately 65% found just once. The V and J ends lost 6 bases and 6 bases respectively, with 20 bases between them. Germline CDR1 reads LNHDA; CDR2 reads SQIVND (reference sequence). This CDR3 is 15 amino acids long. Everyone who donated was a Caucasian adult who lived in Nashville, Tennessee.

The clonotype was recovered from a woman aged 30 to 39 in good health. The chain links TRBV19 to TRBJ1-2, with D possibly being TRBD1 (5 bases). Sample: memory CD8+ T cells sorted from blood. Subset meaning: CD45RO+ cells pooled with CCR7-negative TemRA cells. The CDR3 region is CASSTFGGGTNGYTF. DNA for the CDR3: TGTGCCAGTAGCACGTTTGGAGGCGGGACGAATGGCTACACCTTC. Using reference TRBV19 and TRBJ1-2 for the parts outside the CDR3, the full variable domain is DGGITQSPKYLFRKEGQNVTLSCEQNLNHDAMYWYRQDPGQGLRLIYYSQIVNDFQKGDIAEGYSVSREKKESFPLTVTSAQKNPTAFYLCASSTFGGGTNGYTFGSGTRLTVV.